This record looks at one T cell receptor (beta chain) sequence and its context. This entry belongs to a study of glioma-infiltrating T cells after dendritic cell vaccination. Overall study context: Autologous tumor lysate was loaded overnight onto monocyte-derived dendritic cells grown seven to eight days with IL-4 and GM-CSF. Dendritic cell vaccine was injected intradermally three times, biweekly.

The immunoSEQ assay amplified TCRB CDR3 from up to roughly 2 ug DNA. Sequenced by immunoSEQ multiplex PCR; TCRdb stores in-frame clones only, minus some. The sample holds tens of thousands of clones, 85% seen once. Described time point: after dendritic cell vaccination, including at tumor progression/relapse. None of the glioblastoma patients had an isocitrate dehydrogenase mutation. The V end was cut by 0 bases, the J end by 13 bases, with 15 bases between. The CDR3 sequence is 13 residues long. Germline loops: CDR1 KGHSH, CDR2 LQKENI. This sample comprised blood, obtained after dendritic cell vaccination. The sequence was collected from a human donor with glioblastoma. The rearrangement uses TRBV18 and TRBJ1-2, with D unclear. The CDR3 region is CASSPPSRERRTF. The CDR3 DNA sequence: TGTGCCAGCTCACCACCGAGTCGAGAGCGGCGCACCTTC.